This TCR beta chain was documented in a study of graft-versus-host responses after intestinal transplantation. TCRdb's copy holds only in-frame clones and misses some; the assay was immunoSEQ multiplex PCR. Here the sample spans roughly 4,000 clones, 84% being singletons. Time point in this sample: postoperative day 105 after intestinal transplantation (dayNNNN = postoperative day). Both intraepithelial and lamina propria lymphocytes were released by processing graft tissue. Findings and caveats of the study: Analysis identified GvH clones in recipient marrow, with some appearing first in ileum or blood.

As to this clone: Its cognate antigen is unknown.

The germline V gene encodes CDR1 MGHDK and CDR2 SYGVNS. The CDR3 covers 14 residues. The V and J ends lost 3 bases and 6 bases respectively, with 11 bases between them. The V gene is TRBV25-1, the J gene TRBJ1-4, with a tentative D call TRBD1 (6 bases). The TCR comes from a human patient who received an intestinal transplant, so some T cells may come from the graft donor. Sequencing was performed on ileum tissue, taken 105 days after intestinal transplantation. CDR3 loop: CASSDTGRDEKLFF. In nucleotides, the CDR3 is TGTGCCAGCAGTGACACAGGGAGGGATGAAAAACTGTTTTTT.